This T cell receptor (beta chain) was documented in a study of T cell responses to AZD1222 COVID-19 vaccine. Profiling relied on immunoSEQ multiplex PCR, and the TCRdb table lists in-frame clones only, not all of them. The top ten clones hold under 6.5% of a sample with roughly 70,000 clones, 80% to 90% of them seen once. Concerning this clone: Its antigen is unidentified.

Germline CDR1 reads LGHNT; CDR2 reads FRNRAP. V was shortened by 7 bases and J by 0 bases, with 4 bases between the two germline ends. The CDR3 consists of 12 residues. Broader study findings: Spike-wide vaccine-associated CD4 TCRs dominated at 160-218 and 743-854. Repertoires were obtained solely post-peak T cell response. Clonal diversity may have been underestimated, and the donors were mostly white British, with more females than males.

This receptor was taken from an adult in good health. V is TRBV12-5 and J is TRBJ1-3; no clear D gene. Sequenced here: peripheral blood, sampled on day 0 of AZD1222 vaccination. The CDR3 sequence: CASDDSGNTIYF. CDR3 sequence (DNA): TGTGCTAGTGACGACTCTGGAAACACCATATATTTT.